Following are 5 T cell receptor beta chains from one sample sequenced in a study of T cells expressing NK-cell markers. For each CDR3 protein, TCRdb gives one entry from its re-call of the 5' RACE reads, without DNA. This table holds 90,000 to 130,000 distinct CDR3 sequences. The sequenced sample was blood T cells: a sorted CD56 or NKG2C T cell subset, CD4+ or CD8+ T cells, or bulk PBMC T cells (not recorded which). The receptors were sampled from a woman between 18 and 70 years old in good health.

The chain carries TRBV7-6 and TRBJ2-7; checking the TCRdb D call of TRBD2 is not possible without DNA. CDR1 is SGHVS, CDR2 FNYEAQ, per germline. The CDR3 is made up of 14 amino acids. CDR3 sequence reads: CASSSGLAGYEQYF.

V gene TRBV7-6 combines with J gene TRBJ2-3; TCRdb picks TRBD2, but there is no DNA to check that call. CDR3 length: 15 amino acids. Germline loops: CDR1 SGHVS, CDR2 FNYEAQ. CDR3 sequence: CASSLVGEESDTQYF.

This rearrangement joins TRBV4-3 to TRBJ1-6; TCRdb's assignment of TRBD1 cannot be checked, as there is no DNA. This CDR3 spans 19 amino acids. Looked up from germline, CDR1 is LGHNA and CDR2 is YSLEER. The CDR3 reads CASSQDLVRGVLSGSPLHF.

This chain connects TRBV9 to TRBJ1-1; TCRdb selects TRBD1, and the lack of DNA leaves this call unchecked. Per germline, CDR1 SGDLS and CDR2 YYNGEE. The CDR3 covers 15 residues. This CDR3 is CASSVMGVSNTEAFF.

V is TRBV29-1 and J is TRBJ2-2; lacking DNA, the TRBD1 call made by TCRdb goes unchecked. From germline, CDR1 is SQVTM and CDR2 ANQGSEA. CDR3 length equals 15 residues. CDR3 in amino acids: CSVVGSGTNTGELFF.